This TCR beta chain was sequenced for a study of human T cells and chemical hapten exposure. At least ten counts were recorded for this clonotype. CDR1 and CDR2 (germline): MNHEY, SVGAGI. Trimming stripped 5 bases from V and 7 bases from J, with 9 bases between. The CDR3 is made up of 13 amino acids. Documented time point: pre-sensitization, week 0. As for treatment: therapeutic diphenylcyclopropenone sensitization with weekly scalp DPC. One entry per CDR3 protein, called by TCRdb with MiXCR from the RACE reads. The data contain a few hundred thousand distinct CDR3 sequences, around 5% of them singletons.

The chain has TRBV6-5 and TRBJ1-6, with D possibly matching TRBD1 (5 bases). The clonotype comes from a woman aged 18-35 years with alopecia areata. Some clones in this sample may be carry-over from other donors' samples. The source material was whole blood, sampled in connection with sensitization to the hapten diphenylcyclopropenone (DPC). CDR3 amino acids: CASSRNRNSPLHF. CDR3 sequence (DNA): TGTGCCAGCAGTCGAAACAGGAATTCACCCCTCCACTTT.